Presented here are 29 T cell receptor beta chains from one specimen sequenced in a study of blood T cell repertoires in COVID-19. Assay used: immunoSEQ multiplex PCR; TCRdb lists only in-frame clones, some missing. Of over 50,000 clones in the sample, roughly 86% were seen once. Sequences were obtained from peripheral blood. The receptors come from a man aged 55-75 years with acute or convalescent COVID-19.

The rearrangement links TRBV10-3 to TRBJ1-5, with a tentative D call TRBD1 (5 bases). Germline loops: CDR1 ENHRY, CDR2 SYGVKD. This CDR3 contains 13 residues. Trimming pared 8 bases from V and 4 bases from J, leaving 12 bases between. CDR3 sequence reads: CAISDRENQPQHF. The DNA for the CDR3 is TGTGCCATCTCAGACAGAGAAAATCAGCCCCAGCATTTT.

The chain couples TRBV4-3 to TRBJ1-3; D is unclear. CDR3 length: 16 residues. V shed 3 bases and J shed 3 bases, with 15 bases lying between them. Germline CDR1 LGHNA, CDR2 YSLEER. CDR3: CASSHGTEGSGNTIYF. The CDR3 nucleotides read TGCGCCAGCAGCCATGGAACGGAGGGTAGTGGAAACACCATATATTTT.

The V gene is TRBV7-8, the J gene TRBJ2-1; 12 positions agree with TRBD2. Germline V gene lookup returns CDR1 SGHVS and CDR2 FQNEAQ. The CDR3 length is 19 residues. The V segment lost 3 bases and the J segment 0 bases; nucleotides outside the gene matches: 9. The CDR3 nucleotides read TGTGCCAGCAGCTTTCGACTAGCGGGGGCCTTAAACTCCTACAATGAGCAGTTCTTC. It translates to CASSFRLAGALNSYNEQFF.

This chain links TRBV18 with TRBJ2-3, with 7 bases aligning to TRBD1. This CDR3 contains 13 residues. CDR1 is KGHSH, CDR2 LQKENI, per germline. V dropped 6 bases and J dropped 5; count of bases not matched to a gene: 5. As DNA, the CDR3 is TGTGCCAGCTCCGGACAGGCGGGAGATACGCAGTATTTT. Residues: CASSGQAGDTQYF.

The genes are TRBV2 and TRBJ2-3; 9 nucleotides line up with TRBD2. J lost 9 bases, V lost 7 bases, and 14 bases had no gene match. The CDR3 is 15 amino acids. Germline V CDR1 and CDR2: SNHLY, FYNNEI. The CDR3 bases are TGTGCCAGCAAGTGGGGGACTAGCCCTACATACACGCAGTATTTT. Its translation is CASKWGTSPTYTQYF.

The rearrangement links TRBV6-2 or TRBV6-3 to TRBJ1-4, with D possibly TRBD1 on 6 matching bases. The CDR3 runs 14 residues. CDR1 and CDR2 from the germline V gene are MNHEY and SVGEGT. Trimming took 4 bases from V and 3 from J, leaving 9 bases between them. The CDR3 reads CASSSGQSNEKLFF. The CDR3 DNA sequence: TGTGCCAGCAGTTCCGGACAGTCTAATGAAAAACTGTTTTTT.

The genes are TRBV19 and TRBJ2-7, with TRBD2 as a possible D gene (7 bases). With 10 bases removed from V and 6 bases from J, the gap between germline ends came to 19 bases. CDR3 length equals 13 residues. Germline loops: CDR1 LNHDA, CDR2 SQIVND (reference sequence). CDR3 protein: CATSGGGQREQYF. For the CDR3, the DNA is TGTGCCACCTCGGGGGGCGGACAGCGCGAGCAGTACTTC.

The rearrangement joins TRBV5-4 to TRBJ2-2; 8 nucleotides line up with TRBD2. The length of the CDR3 is 15 residues. Germline V gives CDR1 SGHNT, CDR2 YYREEE (reference sequence). Trimming removed 2 bases from V and 3 bases from J; junction bases left unmatched: 3. CDR3 region: CASSLGLADTGELFF. CDR3 coding DNA: TGTGCCAGCAGCTTAGGACTAGCTGACACCGGGGAGCTGTTTTTT. The full variable domain, with the rest looked up from reference TRBV5-4 and TRBJ2-2, is ETGVTQSPTHLIKTRGQQVTLRCSSQSGHNTVSWYQQALGQGPQFIFQYYREEENGRGNFPPRFSGLQFPNYSSELNVNALELDDSALYLCASSLGLADTGELFFGEGSRLTVL.

The rearrangement uses TRBV11-2 and TRBJ1-1; D call uncertain. V shed 0 bases and J shed 1 base, with 9 bases lying between them. CDR1 is SGHAT, CDR2 FQNNGV, per germline. This CDR3 region has 15 residues. The CDR3 DNA reads as TGTGCCAGCAGCTTAGATTGGGGAGGGAACACTGAAGCTTTCTTT. Its protein is CASSLDWGGNTEAFF.

J is TRBJ2-2 and V is TRBV25-1; 7 positions agree with TRBD1. The J segment lost 0 bases and the V segment lost 6 bases, leaving 1 base of the junction unmatched. This CDR3 is built from 14 residues. Germline V gene lookup returns CDR1 MGHDK and CDR2 SYGVNS. As DNA, the CDR3 is TGTGCCAGCAGGGGACAGACGAACACCGGGGAGCTGTTTTTT. Its translation: CASRGQTNTGELFF.

V usage is TRBV4-3 and J usage is TRBJ2-2; 8 bases are shared with TRBD2. The CDR3 contains 15 residues. The V gene end was trimmed by 4 bases and the J gene end by 2 bases; junction bases not matched to a gene: 3. The germline CDR1 and CDR2 sequences are LGHNA and YSLEER. The CDR3 nucleotides are TGCGCCAGCAGCCGGGGACTAGATAACACCGGGGAGCTGTTTTTT. Encoded protein: CASSRGLDNTGELFF.

J is TRBJ1-2 and V is TRBV30, with 8 bases identical to TRBD1. The CDR3 has 14 residues. Germline CDR1 is GTSNPN and CDR2 is SVGIG (reference sequence). Germline trimming cut 0 bases from V and 4 bases from J; bases unmatched to any gene: 4. The CDR3 nucleotides are TGTGCCTGGAGTGTTCAGGGGGCCATCTATGGCTACACCTTC. It translates to CAWSVQGAIYGYTF.

The rearrangement links TRBV7-9 to TRBJ1-5; 7 bases are a match to TRBD1. The V gene end was trimmed by 5 bases and the J gene end by 0 bases; junction bases not matched to a gene: 10. Germline CDR1 is SEHNR and CDR2 is FQNEAQ (reference sequence). This CDR3 is 17 amino acids long. The CDR3 spells CASSAGQGDYSNQPQHF. The CDR3 coding sequence is TGTGCCAGCAGCGCCGGGCAGGGGGATTATAGCAATCAGCCCCAGCATTTT. Full variable domain (missing parts from reference TRBV7-9 and TRBJ1-5): DTGVSQNPRHKITKRGQNVTFRCDPISEHNRLYWYRQTLGQGPEFLTYFQNEAQLEKSRLLSDRFSAERPKGSFSTLEIQRTEQGDSAMYLCASSAGQGDYSNQPQHFGDGTRLSIL.

The chain links TRBV6-5 to TRBJ1-2; possibly TRBD1 for D (5 bases). The germline V gene has CDR1 MNHEY and CDR2 SVGAGI. The V and J ends lost 0 bases and 0 bases respectively, with 11 bases between them. The CDR3 extends over 16 amino acids. The chain's CDR3 is CASSYSGGSPNYGYTF. Here the CDR3 DNA reads TGTGCCAGCAGTTACTCGGGGGGGAGCCCTAACTATGGCTACACCTTC.

The chain uses TRBV9 and TRBJ1-1; no definite D call. Germline V gene lookup returns CDR1 SGDLS and CDR2 YYNGEE. The CDR3 covers 16 residues. V was cut by 0 bases and J by 3 bases, with 15 bases left in between. The CDR3 loop is CASSVGLLDQDTEAFF. The CDR3 region has the DNA TGTGCCAGCAGCGTAGGTCTCCTGGATCAGGACACTGAAGCTTTCTTT.

The chain has TRBV5-1 and TRBJ2-5; 8 nucleotides line up with TRBD1. With 4 bases clipped from V and 4 bases from J, the junction kept 6 bases outside the gene matches. The CDR3 extends over 14 amino acids. Germline V gene data show CDR1 as SGHRS and CDR2 as YFSETQ. The CDR3 spells CASSPDRAVETQYF. The CDR3 DNA sequence: TGCGCCAGCAGCCCGGACAGGGCCGTAGAGACCCAGTACTTC. The variable domain in full, completed from reference TRBV5-1 and TRBJ2-5, reads KAGVTQTPRYLIKTRGQQVTLSCSPISGHRSVSWYQQTPGQGLQFLFEYFSETQRNKGNFPGRFSGRQFSNSRSEMNVSTLELGDSALYLCASSPDRAVETQYFGPGTRLLVL.

This chain connects TRBV14 to TRBJ2-7; TRBD1 matches 10 bases. Germline V gene data show CDR1 as SGHDN and CDR2 as FVKESK. The CDR3 loop spans 14 amino acids. J gave up 3 bases and V 1 base, and 0 bases lay outside the gene matches. This CDR3 is CASSQGTGGYEQYF. The CDR3 DNA reads as TGTGCCAGCAGCCAAGGGACAGGGGGCTACGAGCAGTACTTC.

The chain has TRBV19 and TRBJ1-2, with TRBD1 matching 8 bases. After removal of 3 bases from V and 5 bases from J, the junction contained 5 bases not matched to a gene. CDR1 LNHDA and CDR2 SQIVND come from the germline V gene (reference sequence). The CDR3 spans 14 residues. The CDR3 loop reads CASSIQGASYGYTF. CDR3 DNA: TGTGCCAGTAGTATCCAGGGGGCAAGTTATGGCTACACCTTC.

V and J are TRBV6-5 and TRBJ1-2; D is unclear. Trimming stripped 10 bases from V and 4 bases from J, with 13 bases between. Germline CDR1 reads MNHEY; CDR2 reads SVGAGI. This CDR3 spans 12 amino acids. This chain's CDR3 is CATGGMGYGYTF. CDR3 coding DNA: TGTGCCACGGGAGGGATGGGCTATGGCTACACCTTC.

The J gene is TRBJ2-3, the V gene TRBV27; unclear D gene. This CDR3 region has 12 residues. Germline V lookup: CDR1 MNHEY, CDR2 SMNVEV (reference sequence). Trimming removed 3 bases from V and 2 bases from J, with 3 bases in between. CDR3 coding DNA: TGTGCCAGCAGTTTCAACACAGATACGCAGTATTTT. This gives the protein CASSFNTDTQYF.

The chain carries TRBV19 and TRBJ2-1, with 10 bases identical to TRBD1. The J segment lost 9 bases and the V segment lost 4 bases, leaving 6 bases of the junction unmatched. CDR3 length equals 14 residues. Germline CDR1 reads LNHDA; CDR2 reads SQIVND (reference sequence). Here the CDR3 DNA reads TGTGCCAGTAGTACCCGACAGGGGGCAGCTGAGCAGTTCTTC. Its protein product is CASSTRQGAAEQFF.

The chain is built from TRBV20-1 and TRBJ2-1, with a tentative D call TRBD2 (6 bases). Per the germline V gene, CDR1 is DFQATT and CDR2 is SNEGSKA (reference sequence). The CDR3 is 11 residues long. V shed 3 bases and J shed 10 bases, with 10 bases lying between them. CDR3 residues: CSASPGLEQFF. In nucleotides, the CDR3 is TGCAGTGCTAGCCCTGGACTAGAGCAGTTCTTC.

The rearrangement joins TRBV4-1 to TRBJ2-2; TRBD2 matches 11 bases. Per the germline V gene, CDR1 is MGHRA and CDR2 is YSYEKL. The CDR3 loop spans 15 amino acids. V dropped 1 base and J dropped 5; count of bases not matched to a gene: 0. Here the CDR3 DNA reads TGCGCCAGCAGCCAAGGACTAGCGGGGACCGGGGAGCTGTTTTTT. Residues: CASSQGLAGTGELFF.

The chain uses TRBV2 and TRBJ2-2, with TRBD1 matching over 9 bases. The CDR3 is 13 residues long. In germline, CDR1 is SNHLY, CDR2 FYNNEI. V trimming: 8 bases; J trimming: 4 bases; junction bases outside the gene matches: 2. In DNA, the CDR3 is TGTGCCAGCCGGACAGGGGTCACCGGGGAGCTGTTTTTT. Protein sequence: CASRTGVTGELFF.

The CDR3 here is CASSISGKPTFSTDTQYF. CDR3 DNA sequence: TGTGCCAGTAGTATCTCAGGGAAGCCCACCTTTAGCACAGATACGCAGTATTTT. The rearrangement links TRBV19 to TRBJ2-3; the D gene is possibly TRBD1 (5 bases). V dropped 3 bases and J dropped 0 bases, with 19 bases sitting between them. CDR1 is LNHDA, CDR2 SQIVND, per germline (reference sequence). The CDR3 sequence is 18 residues long.

The chain is built from TRBV29-1 and TRBJ2-5, with D possibly being TRBD2 (5 bases). Germline CDR1 SQVTM, CDR2 ANQGSEA. There are 11 residues in the CDR3. Trimming took 5 bases from V and 6 from J, leaving 10 bases between them. CDR3 bases: TGCAGCGTTAGGGAGTCGAAGACCCAGTACTTC. Its protein is CSVRESKTQYF.

The chain links TRBV2 to TRBJ1-2; 8 nucleotides align to TRBD1. Germline CDR1 and CDR2: SNHLY and FYNNEI. The CDR3 runs to 13 residues. The ends lost 7 bases at V and 4 bases at J; junction bases unmatched: 5. The CDR3 nucleotides are TGTGCCAGCACTTCAGGGGGCGTCTATGGCTACACCTTC. Its protein product is CASTSGGVYGYTF.

Note on this clone: The sample holds other DNA sequences that translate to the same CDR3. The chain combines TRBV6-6 with TRBJ2-2; TRBD1 agrees at 8 bases. This CDR3 comprises 14 residues. V gave up 6 bases and J gave up 5 bases; unmatched junction bases: 5. Germline V CDR1 and CDR2: MNHNY, SVGAGI (reference sequence). The CDR3 here is CASREGQGTGELFF. Here the CDR3 DNA reads TGTGCCAGCAGGGAAGGACAGGGAACCGGGGAGCTGTTTTTT.

The chain recombines TRBV18 with TRBJ2-1; weak D call: TRBD1 (6 bases). Trimming cost V 4 bases and J 10 bases, with 8 bases left between them. The CDR3 has 11 amino acids. CDR1 KGHSH and CDR2 LQKENI come from the germline V gene. Here the CDR3 DNA reads TGTGCCAGCTCACTAGGGACAGAGCAGTTCTTC. This sequence encodes CASSLGTEQFF.